A single sample gave rise to the 30 T cell receptor beta chains below, sequenced in a study of spatial heterogeneity in lung cancer. No cognate antigen is known for these TCRs. One entry per CDR3 protein, called by TCRdb with MiXCR from the 5' RACE reads. The table lists roughly 7,000 distinct CDR3 sequences, 11% to 15% of them singletons, with more than 7% in the top ten. Sample time point: sample taken at primary tumor resection. Study-level points and caveats: Counts of expanded intratumoral alpha and beta TCRs tracked tumor mutation counts.

This sample comprised lung tumor tissue, obtained at surgery. The receptors were gathered from a female donor with early-stage non-small cell lung cancer.

This clonotype was detected many times. Because this beta chain is a stray read in a library intended to capture alpha chains, its abundance should not be given much weight. This sequence joins TRBV7-2 and TRBJ2-7, with D maybe TRBD2 (6 bases). CDR3 size: 16 residues. Trimming took 2 bases from V and 2 from J, leaving 16 bases between them. From germline, CDR1 is SGHTA and CDR2 FQGNSA. DNA of the CDR3: TGTGCCAGCAGCTTACGCGCGGGGTTTACAACCTACGAGCAGTACTTC. It encodes CASSLRAGFTTYEQYF.

This clonotype is judged medium-sized. Found in a library prepared for alpha chains, this beta chain is an off-target read, and its abundance has little meaning. The chain joins TRBV18 to TRBJ2-1; 9 bases line up with TRBD2. The CDR3 covers 15 residues. J lost 3 bases, V lost 4 bases, and 4 bases had no gene match. Germline CDR1 KGHSH, CDR2 LQKENI. CDR3 nucleotide sequence: TGTGCCAGCTCACTCGGCGGGGGGGACTACAATGAGCAGTTCTTC. Amino acid sequence: CASSLGGGDYNEQFF.

This clonotype is judged medium-sized. In a library made to pick up alpha chains, this beta chain is a stray read with a size that means little. The chain links TRBV4-1 to TRBJ2-7, with 8 positions matching TRBD1. Germline CDR1 is MGHRA and CDR2 is YSYEKL. Trimming took 3 bases from V and 4 from J; bases not matched to a gene: 5. CDR3 size: 14 residues. In nucleotides, the CDR3 is TGCGCCAGCAGCCAGGGGGACAGGCTTTACGAGCAGTACTTC. Protein sequence: CASSQGDRLYEQYF.

This clonotype is deemed medium-sized (0.01 to 0.1%). Because the library targeted alpha chains, this beta chain is an off-target read whose size means little. This chain links TRBV4-1 with TRBJ2-7, with TRBD1 identical over 8 bases. J lost 5 bases, V lost 1 base, and 13 bases had no gene match. The CDR3 is 17 residues long. Germline V gene lookup returns CDR1 MGHRA and CDR2 YSYEKL. CDR3 in amino acids: CASSQGTYRTGKNEQYF. As DNA, the CDR3 is TGCGCCAGCAGCCAAGGTACCTATCGGACAGGGAAAAACGAGCAGTACTTC.

This clonotype qualifies as medium-sized. The size of this beta chain means little, since it is a stray read in a library made for alpha chains. This chain uses TRBV13 with TRBJ2-7; maybe TRBD2 (5 bases). V lost 8 bases and J lost 4, with 21 bases in between. CDR3 size: 15 residues. Per the germline V gene, CDR1 is PRHDT and CDR2 is FYEKMQ (reference sequence). The CDR3 is CASGKTGIFGYEQYF. CDR3 nucleotide sequence: TGTGCCAGCGGGAAAACGGGGATTTTTGGGTACGAGCAGTACTTC. Using reference TRBV13 and TRBJ2-7 for the parts outside the CDR3, the full variable domain is AAGVIQSPRHLIKEKRETATLKCYPIPRHDTVYWYQQGPGQDPQFLISFYEKMQSDKGSIPDRFSAQQFSDYHSELNMSSLELGDSALYFCASGKTGIFGYEQYFGPGTRLTVT.

Ten or more counts support this clonotype. This beta chain slipped into a library made for alpha chains as a stray read, so its size is not meaningful. The genes are TRBV13 and TRBJ2-3; no clear D gene. V lost 5 bases and J 2 bases, leaving 11 bases between the germline ends. The CDR3 contains 14 residues. CDR1 PRHDT and CDR2 FYEKMQ come from the germline V gene (reference sequence). The CDR3 loop reads CASSLPGPTDTQYF. CDR3 coding DNA: TGTGCCAGCAGCCTCCCCGGACCCACAGATACGCAGTATTTT.

A word on this clonotype: Found in a library prepared for alpha chains, this beta chain is an off-target read, and its abundance has little meaning. The rearrangement joins TRBV27 to TRBJ1-6, with D hard to call. This CDR3 has 13 amino acids. From germline, CDR1 is MNHEY and CDR2 SMNVEV (reference sequence). V lost 5 bases to trimming and J lost 8 bases, with 10 bases between them. CDR3 amino acids: CASSLQSDSPLHF. DNA for the CDR3: TGTGCCAGCAGTCTACAGTCGGATTCACCCCTCCACTTT.

In its sample, this clonotype was seen many times. This beta chain is a stray sequence in a library constructed for alpha chains; its clone size is not meaningful. V is TRBV29-1 and J is TRBJ1-3, with D tentatively TRBD1 (5 bases). Germline values: CDR1 SQVTM, CDR2 ANQGSEA. This CDR3 is built from 13 residues. The germline V and J ends were trimmed by 2 bases and 5 bases, with 10 bases remaining between them. The CDR3 nucleotides read TGCAGCGTTGAAAGGTGGACAAGAAACACCATATATTTT. Its protein product is CSVERWTRNTIYF.

This clonotype was found once. This beta chain appears as a stray read in a library generated for alpha chains; its size is not informative. The chain carries TRBV7-2 and TRBJ2-1; D is unclear. The CDR3 runs to 10 residues. The germline V gene has CDR1 SGHTA and CDR2 FQGNSA. The V and J ends lost 3 bases and 9 bases respectively, with 3 bases between them. As DNA, the CDR3 is TGTGCCAGCAGCTTGCGTGAGCAGTTCTTC. Encoded protein: CASSLREQFF.

This clonotype showed up many times. This beta chain was picked up by a library intended for alpha chains and is off target, so its count carries little meaning. The chain has TRBV6-5 and TRBJ1-4; D not certain. This CDR3 comprises 15 residues. CDR1 is MNHEY, CDR2 SVGAGI, per germline. The V end was cut by 6 bases, the J end by 5 bases, with 16 bases between. The CDR3: CASRKVGRRNEKLFF. The CDR3, as DNA: TGTGCCAGCAGAAAAGTGGGCAGAAGAAATGAAAAACTGTTTTTT.

Regarding this clonotype: This beta chain is a stray sequence in a library constructed for alpha chains; its clone size is not meaningful. This chain joins TRBV7-9 and TRBJ1-1; D is undetermined. The CDR3 contains 14 residues. CDR1 and CDR2 from the germline V gene are SEHNR and FQNEAQ (reference sequence). The V and J ends lost 5 bases and 2 bases respectively, with 12 bases between them. CDR3 amino acids: CASSPRLFNTEAFF. The CDR3, as DNA: TGTGCCAGCAGCCCTAGGTTATTTAACACTGAAGCTTTCTTT.

Relative to its sample, this clonotype is medium-sized (0.01 to 0.1%). Since the library was made to target alpha chains, this beta chain is a stray read and its abundance is not meaningful. This chain joins TRBV12-3 or TRBV12-4 and TRBJ2-7, with D perhaps given as TRBD1 or TRBD2 (6 bases each). The CDR3 consists of 14 residues. The V and J ends lost 5 bases and 2 bases respectively, with 13 bases between them. DNA of the CDR3: TGTGCCAGCAGTCAATCCGGGGGCCCCTACGAGCAGTACTTC. Its translation: CASSQSGGPYEQYF.

This clonotype is medium-sized (0.01 to 0.1%) within its sample. This beta chain slipped into a library made for alpha chains as a stray read, so its size is not meaningful. The chain carries TRBV6-5 and TRBJ2-1, with 7 bases lining up with TRBD1. There are 13 residues in the CDR3. Germline V gene lookup returns CDR1 MNHEY and CDR2 SVGAGI. The junction had 5 bases not matched to a gene; V was cut back by 0 bases and J by 12 bases. The CDR3 nucleotides are TGTGCCAGCAGTTACTCACGACAGGGTAGGCAGTTCTTC. As protein: CASSYSRQGRQFF.

This clonotype was counted at least ten times. As an off-target read in a library built for alpha chains, this beta chain has a frequency of little significance. This chain uses TRBV30 with TRBJ2-2; D not resolved. This CDR3 has 13 amino acids. From germline, CDR1 is GTSNPN and CDR2 SVGIG (reference sequence). Trimming cost V 3 bases and J 3 bases, with 8 bases left between them. As DNA, the CDR3 is TGTGCCTGGAGGGAGTATTACACCGGGGAGCTGTTTTTT. This translates into CAWREYYTGELFF.

About this clonotype: This beta chain is a stray sequence in a library constructed for alpha chains; its clone size is not meaningful. The chain employs TRBV7-2 and TRBJ1-1; 9 bases are shared with TRBD1. The trim removed 6 bases at V and 8 bases at J, leaving 7 bases unmatched. The CDR3 is 13 amino acids. The germline V gene has CDR1 SGHTA and CDR2 FQGNSA. The DNA for the CDR3 is TGTGCCAGCAGATCAGTGGGGACAGGGGAAGCTTTCTTT. Amino acids: CASRSVGTGEAFF.

There are many counts of this clonotype. This beta chain is a stray read from a library made for alpha chains; its abundance is not meaningful. The J gene is TRBJ2-1, the V gene TRBV20-1; 12 bases are shared with TRBD2. Germline loops: CDR1 DFQATT, CDR2 SNEGSKA (reference sequence). The CDR3 is made up of 12 amino acids. V dropped 6 bases and J dropped 15; count of bases not matched to a gene: 9. CDR3 residues: CSARASGRVPFF. The CDR3 nucleotides are TGCAGTGCGCGGGCTAGCGGGAGGGTGCCGTTCTTC.

This clonotype occurred many times. This beta chain is an unintended read in a library built for alpha chains; its size means little. This chain uses TRBV6-5 with TRBJ2-3, with 13 bases fitting TRBD2. Germline V lookup: CDR1 MNHEY, CDR2 SVGAGI. The ends lost 6 bases at V and 2 bases at J; junction bases unmatched: 8. The CDR3 length is 17 residues. The CDR3 loop is CASSRRLAGGYTDTQYF. In nucleotides, the CDR3 is TGTGCCAGCAGCCGTAGACTAGCGGGGGGCTACACAGATACGCAGTATTTT.

The sample holds many counts of this clonotype. A library made for alpha chains picked up this beta chain off target, so its size means little. This chain connects TRBV6-1 to TRBJ1-6; the D is unclear. V dropped 11 bases and J dropped 0 bases, with 14 bases sitting between them. Germline CDR1 MNHNS, CDR2 SASEGT. CDR3 length: 15 residues. The CDR3 DNA reads as TGTGCCGCCCGCCGGGAGATCTCCTATAATTCACCCCTCCACTTT. This encodes CAARREISYNSPLHF.

The table lists this clonotype with many counts. Found in a library prepared for alpha chains, this beta chain is an off-target read, and its abundance has little meaning. The V gene is TRBV6-5, the J gene TRBJ2-3, with unresolved D. Germline V lookup: CDR1 MNHEY, CDR2 SVGAGI. The ends were cut back, 8 bases at V and 4 bases at J, with 13 bases in the middle. The CDR3 has 13 residues. The CDR3 DNA follows: TGTGCCAGCGGCCCCTCGGGCCCAGATACGCAGTATTTT. Amino acids: CASGPSGPDTQYF.

By frequency in the sample, this clonotype is medium-sized. This beta chain slipped into a library made for alpha chains as a stray read, so its size is not meaningful. The rearrangement joins TRBV10-3 to TRBJ2-1; D unresolved. Germline CDR1 reads ENHRY; CDR2 reads SYGVKD. The germline V and J ends were trimmed by 4 bases and 4 bases, with 5 bases remaining between them. This CDR3 comprises 12 residues. CDR3 coding DNA: TGTGCCATCAGTGGTAGTTACAATGAGCAGTTCTTC. It specifies CAISGSYNEQFF.

This clonotype was detected many times. The library was built for alpha chains, so this beta chain is an off-target read and its size means little. The DNA of the CDR3 is TGCGCCAGCAGCTATCGCCCTACAACTAATGAAAAACTGTTTTTT. Translating gives CASSYRPTTNEKLFF. The V call is TRBV5-1, the J call TRBJ1-4; D unclear. Germline values: CDR1 SGHRS, CDR2 YFSETQ. Trimming pared 3 bases from V and 0 bases from J, leaving 9 bases between. The CDR3 has 15 residues.

This clonotype was detected ten times or more. This beta chain is an unintended read in a library built for alpha chains; its size means little. The V call is TRBV20-1, the J call TRBJ2-5; no firm D call. V dropped 6 bases and J dropped 2 bases, with 7 bases sitting between them. Germline loops: CDR1 DFQATT, CDR2 SNEGSKA (reference sequence). The CDR3 extends over 11 amino acids. The CDR3 coding sequence is TGCAGTGCCATGGAGCAAGAGACCCAGTACTTC. Amino acid sequence: CSAMEQETQYF.

In its sample, this clonotype was seen many times. Because the library targeted alpha chains, this beta chain is an off-target read whose size means little. The V call is TRBV7-2, the J call TRBJ1-4; D perhaps matches TRBD1 (6 bases). Germline CDR1 SGHTA, CDR2 FQGNSA. The CDR3 is made up of 17 amino acids. The germline V and J ends were trimmed by 6 bases and 8 bases, with 25 bases remaining between them. The CDR3 sequence is CASSHLKGTLAQEKLFF. CDR3 coding DNA: TGTGCCAGCAGTCATTTGAAAGGGACATTGGCTCAAGAAAAACTGTTTTTT.

In its sample, this clonotype was seen many times. This beta chain represents an off-target read in a library built for alpha chains; its size is of limited meaning. This chain links TRBV28 with TRBJ1-2; no firm D call. Germline values: CDR1 MDHEN, CDR2 SYDVKM. V lost 4 bases to trimming and J lost 3 bases, with 18 bases between them. The CDR3 extends over 16 amino acids. CDR3 loop: CASSSYWAARDYGYTF. The CDR3 nucleotides are TGTGCCAGCAGTTCGTACTGGGCCGCGCGAGACTATGGCTACACCTTC.

This clonotype was counted ten times or more. The library was designed around alpha chains, so this beta chain is a stray read whose abundance carries little weight. This sequence joins TRBV4-1 and TRBJ2-7; D possibly uses TRBD1 or TRBD2 (6 bases each). The CDR3 runs to 14 residues. Germline-derived CDR1 and CDR2 are MGHRA and YSYEKL. V lost 4 bases to trimming and J lost 2 bases, with 12 bases between them. The CDR3 DNA sequence: TGCGCCAGCAGCCTCTGGAGGGGGGCCTACGAGCAGTACTTC. It specifies CASSLWRGAYEQYF.

This clonotype was detected ten times or more. With the library built for alpha chains, this beta chain is off target and its frequency is not meaningful. The chain is built from TRBV11-2 and TRBJ1-3; D may be TRBD1 (5 bases). The CDR3 length is 15 residues. Germline values: CDR1 SGHAT, CDR2 FQNNGV. Trimming took 1 base from V and 4 from J, leaving 11 bases between them. The CDR3 loop is CASSLVRGVGNTIYF. The DNA of the CDR3 is TGTGCCAGCAGCTTAGTTCGAGGGGTCGGAAACACCATATATTTT.

In this sample, this clonotype is medium-sized (0.01 to 0.1%). This beta chain came through as a stray read in a library set up for alpha chains, and its size says little. Here the CDR3 reads CASTWGGSDTQYF. As DNA, the CDR3 is TGTGCCAGCACCTGGGGGGGATCAGATACGCAGTATTTT. This rearrangement joins TRBV6-5 to TRBJ2-3, with 7 positions matching TRBD2. Trimming at V came to 7 bases and at J to 4 bases, leaving 5 bases not matched to a gene. This CDR3 has 13 amino acids. The germline CDR1 and CDR2 sequences are MNHEY and SVGAGI.

In its sample, this clonotype was seen many times. This beta chain is a stray read from a library made for alpha chains; its abundance is not meaningful. This chain joins TRBV7-2 and TRBJ2-1; D not certain. The CDR3 runs to 14 residues. V lost 5 bases, J lost 0 bases, and 8 bases lay in between. CDR1 and CDR2 (germline): SGHTA, FQGNSA. CDR3 amino acids: CASSKEISYNEQFF. For the CDR3, the DNA is TGTGCCAGCAGCAAGGAGATCTCCTACAATGAGCAGTTCTTC.

This clonotype came up many times. This beta chain is a stray sequence in a library constructed for alpha chains; its clone size is not meaningful. V is TRBV28 and J is TRBJ1-2, with no clear D. The CDR3 spans 11 residues. Germline V gene lookup returns CDR1 MDHEN and CDR2 SYDVKM. Trimming took off 8 bases at V and 4 bases at J, with 8 bases between the two ends. The CDR3 nucleotides are TGTGCCAGCTCTCAGTCCTATGGCTACACCTTC. Translation: CASSQSYGYTF.

Ten or more counts support this clonotype. Because the library targeted alpha chains, this beta chain is an off-target read whose size means little. This chain connects TRBV20-1 to TRBJ1-4; 7 nucleotides agree with TRBD1. The V gene end was trimmed by 2 bases and the J gene end by 10 bases; junction bases not matched to a gene: 10. Germline V gene lookup returns CDR1 DFQATT and CDR2 SNEGSKA (reference sequence). This CDR3 is built from 14 residues. The CDR3 here is CSARSRDQGGKLFF. Here the CDR3 DNA reads TGCAGTGCTAGATCGCGGGACCAGGGGGGAAAACTGTTTTTT.